This TCR beta chain derives from a study of tumor-infiltrating lymphocytes in localized non-small cell lung cancer. Trimming removed 0 bases at V and 1 base at J, with 3 bases between. Germline V lookup: CDR1 SGHTA, CDR2 FQGTGA. CDR3 length equals 13 residues. Here immunoSEQ multiplex PCR was the method, and the copy in TCRdb shows in-frame clones only, minus some. The profile shows some 6,000 clones, around 85% of them singletons. Input material: lung tumor tissue. This receptor was identified in a human donor with non-small cell lung cancer. The chain has TRBV7-3 and TRBJ1-1, with unresolved D. In DNA, the CDR3 is TGTGCCAGCAGCTTAACCCAGAACACTGAAGCTTTCTTT. It yields the protein CASSLTQNTEAFF.